The next 3 T cell receptor beta chains were all read from a single sample in a study of identical twins. TCRdb ran MiXCR on the 5' RACE reads and lists one entry per CDR3 protein. The sample lists 600,000 to 700,000 distinct CDR3 sequences, approximately 21% occurring once. The sample was also reused in another study, on T cells expressing NK-cell markers.

Sequencing input: PBMCs. The receptors stem from a woman in her late teens or twenties in good health.

The chain couples TRBV7-6 to TRBJ2-4; D is uncertain. The CDR3 has 12 amino acids. The ends were cut back, 2 bases at V and 10 bases at J, with 9 bases in the middle. Germline CDR1 and CDR2: SGHVS and FNYEAQ. The CDR3 DNA follows: TGTGCCAGCAGCTTAATTGGAGAGATTCAGTACTTC. It encodes CASSLIGEIQYF.

A few counts support this clonotype. A much larger clone differs from this one at a single base, so this may be a read error. V usage is TRBV20-1 and J usage is TRBJ2-3; 8 bases agree with TRBD2. After removal of 1 base from V and 4 bases from J, the junction contained 4 bases not matched to a gene. The CDR3 loop spans 14 amino acids. From germline, CDR1 is DFQATT and CDR2 SNEGSKA (reference sequence). In nucleotides, the CDR3 is TGCAGTGCTAGAGCGGGGGGGCCCTCAGATACGCAGTATTTT. This encodes CSARAGGPSDTQYF.

This chain uses TRBV7-2 with TRBJ2-1; 9 bases align to TRBD2. J lost 8 bases, V lost 7 bases, and 12 bases had no gene match. Per germline, CDR1 SGHTA and CDR2 FQGNSA. This CDR3 contains 15 residues. The CDR3 DNA reads as TGTGCCAGCACTTCCGCGGGGGGGAGGCGGGATGAGCAGTTCTTC. It is translated as CASTSAGGRRDEQFF.